This T cell receptor beta chain was documented in a study of blood T cell repertoires in COVID-19. Looking at the study overall: The United States, Italy and Spain provided the acute and convalescent COVID-19 samples. The analysed material was cDNA or gDNA that came from T cells, B-cell-depleted T cells, or PBMCs.

The CDR3 is 15 residues long. Germline V gene data show CDR1 as KGHSH and CDR2 as LQKENI. The J segment lost 2 bases and the V segment lost 1 base, leaving 1 base of the junction unmatched. Generated by immunoSEQ multiplex PCR, the TCRdb table keeps only in-frame clones and is missing some. The data contain roughly 360,000 clones, approximately 87% of them seen just once; the ten biggest clones take up 1% to 1.5%. Participants' reported clinical history set cohort assignment. Resolution of symptoms, clearance, or two negative PCRs was present in recovered Cohort 3 donors. The specimen was PBMCs or T cells enriched from blood (not recorded which). The chain recombines TRBV18 with TRBJ2-1; 8 bases match TRBD1. This TCR was recovered from a man aged 25 to 45 who had recovered from COVID-19. CDR3 loop: CASSPQTGAYNEQFF. The DNA for the CDR3 is TGTGCCAGCTCACCACAGACAGGGGCCTACAATGAGCAGTTCTTC.